This T cell receptor beta chain was sequenced during a study of T cell changes during pregnancy in multiple sclerosis. Assay: immunoSEQ multiplex PCR; the TCRdb copy retains only in-frame clones and omits some. The sample lists roughly 70,000 clones; 91% were seen once. The V and J ends lost 5 bases and 6 bases, in that order; junction bases with no gene match: 11. The CDR3 contains 16 residues. The germline V gene has CDR1 SGHAT and CDR2 FQNNGV. The V and J genes are TRBV11-2 and TRBJ2-3; 10 bases line up with TRBD1. The specimen comprised peripheral blood, sampled in the first trimester of pregnancy. This TCR came from a female donor with multiple sclerosis, enrolled in a pregnancy study. The chain's CDR3 is CASSPIRDRGMDTQYF. The CDR3 DNA sequence: TGTGCCAGCAGCCCTATCCGGGACAGGGGAATGGATACGCAGTATTTT.